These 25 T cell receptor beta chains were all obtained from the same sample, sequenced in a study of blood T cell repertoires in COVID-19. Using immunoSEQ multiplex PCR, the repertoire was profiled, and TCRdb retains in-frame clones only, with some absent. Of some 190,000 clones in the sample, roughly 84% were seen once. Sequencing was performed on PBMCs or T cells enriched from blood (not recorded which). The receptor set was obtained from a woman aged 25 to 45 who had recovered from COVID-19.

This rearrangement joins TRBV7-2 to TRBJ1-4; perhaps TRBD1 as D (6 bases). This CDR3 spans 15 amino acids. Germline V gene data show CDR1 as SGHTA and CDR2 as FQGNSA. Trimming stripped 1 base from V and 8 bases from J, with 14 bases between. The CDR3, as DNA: TGTGCCAGCAGCTTAGTGGGGGGGCCGCGAGAAAAACTGTTTTTT. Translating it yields CASSLVGGPREKLFF.

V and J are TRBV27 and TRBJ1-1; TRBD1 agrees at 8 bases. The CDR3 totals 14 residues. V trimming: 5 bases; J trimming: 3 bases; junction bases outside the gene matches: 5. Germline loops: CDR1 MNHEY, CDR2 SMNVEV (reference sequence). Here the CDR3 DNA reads TGTGCCAGCAGTACCAGGGGGCGAGACACTGAAGCTTTCTTT. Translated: CASSTRGRDTEAFF.

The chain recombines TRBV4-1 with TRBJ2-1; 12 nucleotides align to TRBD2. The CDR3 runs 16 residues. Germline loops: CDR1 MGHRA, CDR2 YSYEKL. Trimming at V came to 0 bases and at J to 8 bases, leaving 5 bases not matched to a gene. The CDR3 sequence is CASSQEPSGGADEQFF. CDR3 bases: TGCGCCAGCAGCCAAGAACCTAGCGGGGGGGCGGATGAGCAGTTCTTC.

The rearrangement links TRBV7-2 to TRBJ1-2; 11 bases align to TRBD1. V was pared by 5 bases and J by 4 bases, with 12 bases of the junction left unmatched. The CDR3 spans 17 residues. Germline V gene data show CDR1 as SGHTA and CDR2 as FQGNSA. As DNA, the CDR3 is TGTGCCAGCAGCCCGAGCAGGGACAGGGGGGGCCTCTATGGCTACACCTTC. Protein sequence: CASSPSRDRGGLYGYTF.

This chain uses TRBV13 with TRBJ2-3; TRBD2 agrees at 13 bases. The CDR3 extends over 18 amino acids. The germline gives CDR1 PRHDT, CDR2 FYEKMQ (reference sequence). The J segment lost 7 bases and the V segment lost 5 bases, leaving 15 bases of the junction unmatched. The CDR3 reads CASSRVGTSGVALNTQYF. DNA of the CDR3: TGTGCCAGCAGCCGAGTCGGGACTAGCGGGGTAGCTCTGAATACGCAGTATTTT.

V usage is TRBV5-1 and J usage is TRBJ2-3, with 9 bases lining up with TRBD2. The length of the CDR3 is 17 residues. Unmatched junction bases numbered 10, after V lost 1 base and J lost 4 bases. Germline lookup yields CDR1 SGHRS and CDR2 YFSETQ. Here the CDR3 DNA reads TGCGCCAGCAGCTTGATGGGGCTAGCGGGGTCGCCAGATACGCAGTATTTT. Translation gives CASSLMGLAGSPDTQYF.

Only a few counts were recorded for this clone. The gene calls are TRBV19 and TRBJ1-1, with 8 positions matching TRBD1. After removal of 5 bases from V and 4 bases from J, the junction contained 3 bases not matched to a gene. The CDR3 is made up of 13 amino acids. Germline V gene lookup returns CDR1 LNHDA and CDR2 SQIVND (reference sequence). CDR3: CASSATGATEAFF. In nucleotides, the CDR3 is TGTGCCAGTAGTGCGACAGGGGCCACTGAAGCTTTCTTT.

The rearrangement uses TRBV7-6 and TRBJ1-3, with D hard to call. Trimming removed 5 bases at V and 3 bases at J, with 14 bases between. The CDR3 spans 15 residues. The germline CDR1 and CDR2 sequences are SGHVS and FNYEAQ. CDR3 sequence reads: CASSDYREYGNTIYF. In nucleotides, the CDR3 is TGTGCCAGCAGCGACTACCGGGAGTATGGAAACACCATATATTTT. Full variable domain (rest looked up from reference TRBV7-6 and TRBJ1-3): GAGVSQSPRYKVTKRGQDVALRCDPISGHVSLYWYRQALGQGPEFLTYFNYEAQQDKSGLPNDRFSAERPEGSISTLTIQRTEQRDSAMYRCASSDYREYGNTIYFGEGSWLTVV.

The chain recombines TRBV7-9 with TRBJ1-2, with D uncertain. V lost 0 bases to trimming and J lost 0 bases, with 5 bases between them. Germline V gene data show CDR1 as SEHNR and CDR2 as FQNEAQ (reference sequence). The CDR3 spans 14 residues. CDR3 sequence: CASSLAGTNYGYTF. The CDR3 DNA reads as TGTGCCAGCAGCTTAGCCGGGACTAACTATGGCTACACCTTC.

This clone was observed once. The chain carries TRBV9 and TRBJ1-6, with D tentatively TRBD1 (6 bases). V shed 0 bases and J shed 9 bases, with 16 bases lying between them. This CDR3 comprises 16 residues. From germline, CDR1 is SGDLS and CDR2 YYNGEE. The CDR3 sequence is CASSVEGRGRGSPLHF. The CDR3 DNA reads TGTGCCAGCAGCGTAGAGGGCAGGGGAAGGGGTTCACCCCTCCACTTT.

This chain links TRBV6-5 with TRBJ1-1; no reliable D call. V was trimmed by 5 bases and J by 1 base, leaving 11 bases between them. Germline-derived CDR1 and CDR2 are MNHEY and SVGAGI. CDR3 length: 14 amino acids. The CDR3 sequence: CASSKRVPNTEAFF. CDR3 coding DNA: TGTGCCAGCAGTAAGAGGGTACCGAACACTGAAGCTTTCTTT.

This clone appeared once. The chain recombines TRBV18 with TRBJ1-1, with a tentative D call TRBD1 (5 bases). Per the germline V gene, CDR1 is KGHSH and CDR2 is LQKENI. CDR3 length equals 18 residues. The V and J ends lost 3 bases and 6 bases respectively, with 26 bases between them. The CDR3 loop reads CASSPSSVFQKGLAEAFF. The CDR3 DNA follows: TGTGCCAGCTCACCCTCTTCTGTCTTCCAGAAGGGGTTAGCTGAAGCTTTCTTT.

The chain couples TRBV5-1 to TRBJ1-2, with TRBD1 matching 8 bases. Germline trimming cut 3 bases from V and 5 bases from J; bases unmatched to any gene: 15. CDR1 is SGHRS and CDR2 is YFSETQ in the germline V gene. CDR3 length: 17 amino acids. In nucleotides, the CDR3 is TGCGCCAGCAGCTCATGGACAGGGACGAGCCCCCTATATGGCTACACCTTC. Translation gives CASSSWTGTSPLYGYTF.

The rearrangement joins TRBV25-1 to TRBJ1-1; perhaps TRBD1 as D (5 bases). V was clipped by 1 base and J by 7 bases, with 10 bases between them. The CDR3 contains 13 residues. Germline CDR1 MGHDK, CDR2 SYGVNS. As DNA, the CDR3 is TGTGCCAGCAGTGAATCGGGGGTCGGTGAAGCTTTCTTT. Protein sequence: CASSESGVGEAFF.

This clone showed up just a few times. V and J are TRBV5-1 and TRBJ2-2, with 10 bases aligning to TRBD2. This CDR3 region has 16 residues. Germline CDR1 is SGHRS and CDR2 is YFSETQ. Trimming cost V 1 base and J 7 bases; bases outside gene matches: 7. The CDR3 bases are TGCGCCAGCAGCTTGCTCCTAGCGGGAGTGGTCGGGGAGCTGTTTTTT. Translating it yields CASSLLLAGVVGELFF. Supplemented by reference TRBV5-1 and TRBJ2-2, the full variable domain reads KAGVTQTPRYLIKTRGQQVTLSCSPISGHRSVSWYQQTPGQGLQFLFEYFSETQRNKGNFPGRFSGRQFSNSRSEMNVSTLELGDSALYLCASSLLLAGVVGELFFGEGSRLTVL.

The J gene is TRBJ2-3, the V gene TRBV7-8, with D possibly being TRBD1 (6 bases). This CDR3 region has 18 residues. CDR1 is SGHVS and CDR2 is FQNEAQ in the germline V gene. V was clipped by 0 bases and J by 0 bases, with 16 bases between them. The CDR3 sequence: CASSLAQLSRGSTDTQYF. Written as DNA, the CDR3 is TGTGCCAGCAGCTTAGCACAGCTAAGTAGGGGGAGCACAGATACGCAGTATTTT.

The CDR3 nucleotides read TGTGCCACTCAAGGGGGCGGTGGAGAGACCCAGTACTTC. Its protein product is CATQGGGGETQYF. The chain employs TRBV10-3 and TRBJ2-5; 7 nucleotides align to TRBD1. CDR3 size: 13 residues. V lost 10 bases, J lost 4 bases, and 9 bases stayed unmatched. Germline V CDR1 and CDR2: ENHRY, SYGVKD.

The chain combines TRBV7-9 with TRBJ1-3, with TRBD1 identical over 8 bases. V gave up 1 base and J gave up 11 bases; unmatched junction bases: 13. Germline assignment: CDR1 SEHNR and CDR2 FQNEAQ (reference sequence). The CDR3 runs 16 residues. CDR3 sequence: CASSLVLGTGSLAIYF. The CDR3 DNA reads TGTGCCAGCAGCTTAGTTCTCGGGACAGGATCCCTCGCCATATATTTT. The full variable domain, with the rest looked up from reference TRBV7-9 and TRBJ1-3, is DTGVSQNPRHKITKRGQNVTFRCDPISEHNRLYWYRQTLGQGPEFLTYFQNEAQLEKSRLLSDRFSAERPKGSFSTLEIQRTEQGDSAMYLCASSLVLGTGSLAIYFGEGSWLTVV.

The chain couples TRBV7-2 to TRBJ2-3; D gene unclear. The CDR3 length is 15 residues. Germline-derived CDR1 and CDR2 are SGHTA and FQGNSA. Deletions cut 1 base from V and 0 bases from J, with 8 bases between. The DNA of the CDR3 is TGTGCCAGCAGCTTAGGACTTCCTAGCACAGATACGCAGTATTTT. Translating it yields CASSLGLPSTDTQYF.

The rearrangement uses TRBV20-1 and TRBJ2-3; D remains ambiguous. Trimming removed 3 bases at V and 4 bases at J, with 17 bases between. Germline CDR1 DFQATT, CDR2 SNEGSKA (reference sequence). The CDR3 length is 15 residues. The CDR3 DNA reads TGCAGTGCTAGTTCCACAGAAGAGTTTCCAGATACGCAGTATTTT. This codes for CSASSTEEFPDTQYF.

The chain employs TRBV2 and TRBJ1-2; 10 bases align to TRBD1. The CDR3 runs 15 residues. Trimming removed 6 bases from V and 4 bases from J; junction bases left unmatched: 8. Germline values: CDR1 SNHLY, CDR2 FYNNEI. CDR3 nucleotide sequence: TGTGCCAGCAGGGAGGGACAGGGGAGTACCTATGGCTACACCTTC. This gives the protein CASREGQGSTYGYTF.

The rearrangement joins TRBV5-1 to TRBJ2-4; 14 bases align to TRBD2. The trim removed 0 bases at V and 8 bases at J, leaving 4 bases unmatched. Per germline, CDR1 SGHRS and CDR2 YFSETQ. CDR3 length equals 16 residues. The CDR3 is CASSLVGTSGGDIQYF. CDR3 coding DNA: TGCGCCAGCAGCTTGGTTGGGACTAGCGGGGGTGACATTCAGTACTTC.

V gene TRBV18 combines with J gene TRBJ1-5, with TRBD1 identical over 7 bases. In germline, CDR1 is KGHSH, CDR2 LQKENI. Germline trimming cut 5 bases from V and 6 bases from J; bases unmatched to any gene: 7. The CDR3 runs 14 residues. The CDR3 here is CASSIQQGTQPQHF. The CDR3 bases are TGTGCCAGCTCAATCCAACAGGGGACTCAGCCCCAGCATTTT.

The CDR3 protein is CASRGLPRTGFTDTQYF. The CDR3 DNA reads as TGTGCCAGCAGAGGGCTCCCTCGGACAGGATTCACAGATACGCAGTATTTT. The chain is built from TRBV28 and TRBJ2-3; 7 bases line up with TRBD1. The germline CDR1 and CDR2 sequences are MDHEN and SYDVKM. The V segment lost 6 bases and the J segment 2 bases; nucleotides outside the gene matches: 14. The CDR3 extends over 17 amino acids.

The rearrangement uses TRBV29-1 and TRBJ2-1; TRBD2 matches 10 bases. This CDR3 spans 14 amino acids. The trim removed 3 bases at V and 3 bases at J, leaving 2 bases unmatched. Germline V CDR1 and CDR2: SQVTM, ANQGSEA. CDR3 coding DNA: TGCAGCGTTGATCTAGCGGGAGTCTACAATGAGCAGTTCTTC. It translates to CSVDLAGVYNEQFF.